This T cell receptor (beta chain) was recorded in a study of control samples from healthy donors and cancer patients (dated by TCRdb to between 2020 and 2021). Libraries came from the immunoSEQ multiplex PCR assay. Imported from immuneACCESS, the table was reduced by TCRdb to in-frame sequences with V and J called. These copies leave out some clones; in studies compared against another copy, an unresolved V gene accounts for under half, and the cause of the remainder is not known. The sample table contains roughly 95,000 clones; only one count was recorded for more than 90% of them. The top ten clones comprise around 3% of the sample. The germline V end is reduced by 7 bases and the J end by 6 bases; junction bases left unmatched: 10. From the germline V gene, CDR1 is KGHSH and CDR2 is LQKENI. From cysteine to valine, the CDR3 is 15 amino acids long. Only the CDR3 portion is preserved as DNA: 45 bases, with reading frame beginning at the first base.

In regard to this clone: Its antigen has not been determined. Qualities for individual bases were not recorded, and no much larger clone is one base off.

The chain uses TRBV18 and TRBJ2-7, and 12 bases in between align with TRBD2. The TCR was taken from a human donor in good health. The donor label of this sample is uncertain. The specimen was blood. The CDR3 region reads CASYCLAGGPFEQYV. The nucleotide sequence reads as follows: TGTGCCAGCTATTGTCTAGCGGGGGGGCCGTTCGAGCAGTACGTC.